The T cell receptor (beta chain) under discussion was sequenced for a study of T cell repertoires in cytomegalovirus infection. About the research overall: A matching HLA type, together with CMV infection, was signaled by public TCR beta signatures. Regarding the study as a whole: Summed frequency of shared TCR beta families picked out CMV carriers who also had the relevant HLA. Clonotypes of TCR beta that were HLA-C-restricted and CMV-specific dominated the ex vivo response.

TCRdb re-called the reads with MiXCR, one entry per CDR3 protein. The sample holds approximately 990,000 distinct CDR3 sequences, roughly 30% seen once. The CDR3 runs to 13 residues. The germline V and J ends were trimmed by 3 bases and 4 bases, with 8 bases remaining between them. Points on this clonotype: Its antigen remains unknown.

The chain has TRBV12-3 or TRBV12-4 and TRBJ2-3; D is undetermined. The sample in question was cultured CD8+ T cells from PBMCs, obtained from culture after CMV antigen stimulation. The origin of this receptor is a human donor in good health (CMV status not recorded). Some clones in this sample may be carry-over from other donors' samples. CDR3 residues: CASSFLVPDTQYF. DNA of the CDR3: TGTGCCAGCAGTTTTCTAGTTCCAGATACGCAGTATTTT.